These 9 T cell receptor beta chains originate from one sample sequenced in a study of brain metastases from non-small cell lung cancer. The protocol was immunoSEQ multiplex PCR, while the TCRdb copy is restricted to in-frame clones and leaves out a portion. The repertoire holds approximately 4,400 clones, with roughly 83% as singletons. Sequencing input: primary lung tumor tissue. The source is a donor at least 40 years old with non-small cell lung cancer.

This chain joins TRBV5-5 and TRBJ1-1; D gene uncertain. V dropped 1 base and J dropped 2 bases, with 9 bases sitting between them. Germline V gene lookup returns CDR1 SGHKS and CDR2 YYEKEE (reference sequence). This CDR3 has 14 amino acids. CDR3 sequence: CASSLYQVNTEAFF. The CDR3 DNA reads TGTGCCAGCAGCTTGTACCAGGTTAACACTGAAGCTTTCTTT.

This clone was detected only a few times. The rearrangement joins TRBV6-2 or TRBV6-3 to TRBJ1-6; no clear D gene. V gave up 4 bases and J gave up 10 bases, with 8 bases separating them. CDR1 is MNHEY and CDR2 is SVGEGT in the germline V gene. This CDR3 region has 12 residues. The CDR3 nucleotides are TGTGCCAGCAGTTCCCTGGGGTCACCCCTCCACTTT. Its translation: CASSSLGSPLHF.

In its sample, this clone was seen a few times. Other DNA sequences within the sample encode an identical CDR3. V usage is TRBV13 and J usage is TRBJ2-5; possibly TRBD1 for D (5 bases). This CDR3 is 13 amino acids long. The germline CDR1 and CDR2 sequences are PRHDT and FYEKMQ (reference sequence). Trimming removed 3 bases at V and 3 bases at J, with 8 bases between. CDR3 loop: CASSFPREETQYF. DNA for the CDR3: TGTGCCAGCAGCTTTCCCAGGGAAGAGACCCAGTACTTC.

This sequence joins TRBV7-2 and TRBJ1-2, with D possibly TRBD1 on 6 matching bases. Germline V CDR1 and CDR2: SGHTA, FQGNSA. The V end lost 5 bases, the J end lost 3 bases, and 13 bases lay between the germline ends. This CDR3 contains 14 residues. The CDR3 DNA reads as TGTGCCAGCAGCCCACAGGGTATTTACTATGGCTACACCTTC. This codes for CASSPQGIYYGYTF.

Details on this clone: Compared with germline, one end of the junction differs, possibly owing to a read error. The chain recombines TRBV7-2 with TRBJ2-2; D is possibly TRBD2 (5 bases). CDR1 and CDR2 (germline): SGHTA, FQGNSA. This CDR3 contains 14 residues. The CDR3 DNA is TGTGCCAGCAGCGCGGTAGGGCCAACCGGGAAGCTGTTTTTT. It encodes CASSAVGPTGKLFF.

This clone showed up just a few times. The V gene is TRBV18, the J gene TRBJ1-2; D remains unclear. The germline CDR1 and CDR2 sequences are KGHSH and LQKENI. V lost 1 base and J 1 base, leaving 4 bases between the germline ends. The CDR3 contains 13 residues. This chain's CDR3 is CASSPQVNYGYTF. In DNA form, the CDR3 reads TGTGCCAGCTCACCACAGGTTAACTATGGCTACACCTTC.

About this clone: Other DNA sequences within the sample encode an identical CDR3. The V call is TRBV11-3, the J call TRBJ2-1; 9 nucleotides agree with TRBD2. The junction had 14 bases not matched to a gene; V was cut back by 4 bases and J by 7 bases. This CDR3 is 17 amino acids long. In germline, CDR1 is SGHNT, CDR2 YENEEA. CDR3 DNA: TGTGCCAGCAGCTCAGGGGGGGGATTAGCGGGGGATAATGAGCAGTTCTTC. Residues: CASSSGGGLAGDNEQFF.

With regard to this clone: A much larger clone is a single base away; this may be a read error. V and J are TRBV6-5 and TRBJ1-2, with TRBD1 as a possible D gene (5 bases). V lost 10 bases and J 3 bases, leaving 9 bases between the germline ends. CDR1 and CDR2 from the germline V gene are MNHEY and SVGAGI. The length of the CDR3 is 11 residues. CDR3 DNA: TGTGCCATCGAGACAGACTATGGCTACACCTTC. Protein product: CAIETDYGYTF.

The genes are TRBV6-4 and TRBJ2-1; 9 nucleotides align to TRBD2. Germline V gene data show CDR1 as MRHNA and CDR2 as SNTAGT. This CDR3 is built from 15 residues. Germline trimming cut 6 bases from V and 4 bases from J; bases unmatched to any gene: 7. The CDR3 DNA follows: TGTGCCAGCAGCGCCCTAGCGGGGAGTTACAATGAGCAGTTCTTC. This gives the protein CASSALAGSYNEQFF.